Following are 2 T cell receptor beta chains from one sample sequenced in a study of blood T cell repertoires in COVID-19. TCRdb keeps only in-frame clones here, not all; method: immunoSEQ multiplex PCR. The sample records fewer than 350,000 clones, 86% being singletons. Sequenced input: PBMCs or T cells enriched from blood (not recorded which). The receptor source for this set is a middle-aged woman with acute COVID-19.

The rearrangement joins TRBV11-3 to TRBJ2-7; TRBD1 matches 9 bases. The germline V gene has CDR1 SGHNT and CDR2 YENEEA. The CDR3 spans 14 residues. Germline trimming cut 1 base from V and 8 bases from J; bases unmatched to any gene: 6. DNA for the CDR3: TGTGCCAGCAGCTTAGGGACAGGGGAAAATCAGCAGTACTTC. This sequence encodes CASSLGTGENQQYF.

The chain combines TRBV6-2 or TRBV6-3 with TRBJ2-5, with D perhaps TRBD2 (6 bases). Germline-derived CDR1 and CDR2 are MNHEY and SVGEGT. This CDR3 is 16 amino acids long. Trimming removed 6 bases at V and 5 bases at J, with 22 bases between. The CDR3 loop is CASSTTSSDFRETQYF. The CDR3 DNA sequence: TGTGCCAGCAGCACGACCTCTAGCGACTTCCGGGAGACCCAGTACTTC.